This is a list of T cell receptor beta chains from one sample in a study of blood T cell repertoires in COVID-19. Data came from immunoSEQ multiplex PCR; TCRdb stores just in-frame clones and leaves some out. The sample yields over 250,000 clones, about 86% seen once. Sequences were obtained from PBMCs or T cells enriched from blood (not recorded which). These receptors were obtained from a man between 25 and 39 years old with acute COVID-19. CDR3s include the opening cysteine and the closing phenylalanine or tryptophan. Clone size is stated in some rows and not others, as once, few, many or a class when expanded.

clone size: NA; J gene: TRBJ1-1; V gene: TRBV5-1; CDR3 protein: CASSRQQNTEAFF
clone size: NA; J gene: TRBJ1-1; V gene: TRBV28; CDR3 protein: CASSPPGFEAFF
clone size: NA; J gene: TRBJ1-1; V gene: TRBV25-1; CDR3 protein: CASWTGGAFF
clone size: NA; J gene: TRBJ1-5; V gene: TRBV11-3; CDR3 protein: CASSEQSNGPQHF
clone size: NA; J gene: TRBJ1-2; V gene: TRBV19; CDR3 protein: CASSTPGTGEDGYTF
clone size: once; J gene: TRBJ2-2; V gene: TRBV7-2; CDR3 protein: CASRNPAGELFF
clone size: NA; J gene: TRBJ2-2; V gene: TRBV7-8; CDR3 protein: CASSPGGGAARGVGELFF
clone size: NA; J gene: TRBJ1-4; V gene: TRBV29-1; CDR3 protein: CSGGQGAPNEKLFF
clone size: NA; J gene: TRBJ1-3; V gene: TRBV18; CDR3 protein: CASSPPGQSNTIYF
clone size: NA; J gene: TRBJ2-1; V gene: TRBV6-2/TRBV6-3; CDR3 protein: CASSYSGQVSDNEQFF
clone size: NA; J gene: TRBJ1-1; V gene: TRBV29-1; CDR3 protein: CSVDSGPMNTEAFF
clone size: NA; J gene: TRBJ1-6; V gene: TRBV6-1; CDR3 protein: CASSEAETALDLHF
clone size: NA; J gene: TRBJ1-2; V gene: TRBV28; CDR3 protein: CASRQGINYGYTF
clone size: NA; J gene: TRBJ1-1; V gene: TRBV4-3; CDR3 protein: CASSPRRDNLELF
clone size: NA; J gene: TRBJ1-1; V gene: TRBV5-6; CDR3 protein: CASSTNRGTPRATEAFF
clone size: NA; J gene: TRBJ2-1; V gene: TRBV7-2; CDR3 protein: CASSLAAGGPGEQFF
clone size: once; J gene: TRBJ1-5; V gene: TRBV6-4; CDR3 protein: CASSAVQVPNQPQHF
clone size: once; J gene: TRBJ2-5; V gene: TRBV6-1; CDR3 protein: CASSEYERAHPETQYF
clone size: NA; J gene: TRBJ1-1; V gene: TRBV27; CDR3 protein: CASSRQMNTEAFF
clone size: NA; J gene: TRBJ2-3; V gene: TRBV11-3; CDR3 protein: CASSRGDTQYF
clone size: NA; J gene: TRBJ1-4; V gene: TRBV11-3; CDR3 protein: CASSSTGTNEKLFF
clone size: NA; J gene: TRBJ2-3; V gene: TRBV15; CDR3 protein: CATSKAGTDTQYF
clone size: NA; J gene: TRBJ2-2; V gene: TRBV7-9; CDR3 protein: CASSSGTGWAGELFF
clone size: NA; J gene: TRBJ1-1; V gene: TRBV5-1; CDR3 protein: CASSLIPRGDTEAFF
clone size: NA; J gene: TRBJ2-2; V gene: TRBV9; CDR3 protein: CASSPSGNTGELFF
clone size: NA; J gene: TRBJ2-1; V gene: TRBV4-2; CDR3 protein: CASSQDGTSAYNEQFF
clone size: NA; J gene: TRBJ1-1; V gene: TRBV7-9; CDR3 protein: CASSLGWGSEAFF
clone size: NA; J gene: TRBJ2-1; V gene: TRBV5-6; CDR3 protein: CASSFWTGVNPTRYNEQFF